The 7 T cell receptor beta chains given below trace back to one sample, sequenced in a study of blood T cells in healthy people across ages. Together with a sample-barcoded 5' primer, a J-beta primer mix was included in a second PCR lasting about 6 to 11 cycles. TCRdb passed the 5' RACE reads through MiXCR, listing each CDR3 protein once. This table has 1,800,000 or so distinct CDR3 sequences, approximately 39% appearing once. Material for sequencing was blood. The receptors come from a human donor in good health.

The CDR3: CAISEGAGTANYGYTF. The CDR3 region has the DNA TGTGCCATCAGTGAGGGAGCAGGGACAGCTAACTATGGCTACACCTTC. The chain joins TRBV10-3 to TRBJ1-2; 7 nucleotides match TRBD1. Germline CDR1 is ENHRY and CDR2 is SYGVKD. V dropped 2 bases and J dropped 0; count of bases not matched to a gene: 6. The CDR3 has 16 residues.

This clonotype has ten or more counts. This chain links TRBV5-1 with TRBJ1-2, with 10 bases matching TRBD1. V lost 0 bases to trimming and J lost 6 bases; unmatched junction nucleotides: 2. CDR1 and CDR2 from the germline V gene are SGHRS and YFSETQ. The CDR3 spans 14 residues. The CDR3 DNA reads TGCGCCAGCAGCTTGGGGACAGGGGGTGATGGCTACACCTTC. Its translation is CASSLGTGGDGYTF. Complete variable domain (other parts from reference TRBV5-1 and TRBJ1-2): KAGVTQTPRYLIKTRGQQVTLSCSPISGHRSVSWYQQTPGQGLQFLFEYFSETQRNKGNFPGRFSGRQFSNSRSEMNVSTLELGDSALYLCASSLGTGGDGYTFGSGTRLTVV.

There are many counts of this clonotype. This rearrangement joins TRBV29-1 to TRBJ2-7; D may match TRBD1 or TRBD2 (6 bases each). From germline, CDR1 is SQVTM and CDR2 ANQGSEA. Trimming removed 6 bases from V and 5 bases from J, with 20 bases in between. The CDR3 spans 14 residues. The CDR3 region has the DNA TGCAGCGTAGCCTTCGGGGGCGTCCGCGACGAGCAGTACTTC. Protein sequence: CSVAFGGVRDEQYF.

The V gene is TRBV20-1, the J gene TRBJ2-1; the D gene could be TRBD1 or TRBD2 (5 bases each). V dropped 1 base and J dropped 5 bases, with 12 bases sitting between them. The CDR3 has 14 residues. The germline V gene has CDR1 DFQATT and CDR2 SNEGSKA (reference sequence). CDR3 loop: CSARARDLNNEQFF. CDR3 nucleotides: TGCAGTGCTAGAGCCCGGGACCTAAACAATGAGCAGTTCTTC.

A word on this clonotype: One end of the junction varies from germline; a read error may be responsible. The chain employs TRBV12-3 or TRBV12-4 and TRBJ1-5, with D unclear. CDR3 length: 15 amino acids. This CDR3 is CASSLSPGSNQPQHF. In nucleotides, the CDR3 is TGTGCCAGCAGTTTGTCGCCAGGTAGCAACCAGCCCCAGCATTTT.

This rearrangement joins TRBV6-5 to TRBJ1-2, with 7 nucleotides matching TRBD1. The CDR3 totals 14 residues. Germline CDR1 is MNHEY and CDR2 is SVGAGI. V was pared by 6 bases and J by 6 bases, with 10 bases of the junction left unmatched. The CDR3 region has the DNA TGTGCCAGCAGCTTTAAAGGGGGCCGAAATGGCTACACCTTC. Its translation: CASSFKGGRNGYTF.

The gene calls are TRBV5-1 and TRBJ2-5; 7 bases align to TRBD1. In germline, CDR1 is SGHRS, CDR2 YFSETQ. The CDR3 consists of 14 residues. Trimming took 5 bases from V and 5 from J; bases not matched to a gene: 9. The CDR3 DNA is TGCGCCAGCAGGCTTACAGGGGCTCGGGAGACCCAGTACTTC. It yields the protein CASRLTGARETQYF.